The next 23 T cell receptor beta chains were all read from a single sample in a study of beta chain features in type 1 diabetes. Expressed TCRB transcripts were sequenced because the isolated RNA had all been reverse transcribed beforehand. Assay: immunoSEQ multiplex PCR; the TCRdb copy retains only in-frame clones and omits some. Of 860,000 or so clones listed, 15% to 20% are singletons. The material sequenced was naive CD4+ T cells from blood. These receptors all come from a woman aged 18-29 years in good health.

This clone has more than one count but fewer than ten. The chain recombines TRBV6-1 with TRBJ2-2; the D is unclear. Germline V gene data show CDR1 as MNHNS and CDR2 as SASEGT. Trimming pared 0 bases from V and 3 bases from J, leaving 8 bases between. This CDR3 comprises 15 residues. The CDR3: CASSEARSHTGELFF. The CDR3 nucleotides are TGTGCCAGCAGTGAAGCGCGGTCACACACCGGGGAGCTGTTTTTT.

This clone was detected a few times. Relative to the germline gene, one junction end is altered; a read error may explain this. This sequence joins TRBV7-8 and TRBJ2-1; TRBD1 matches at 9 bases. Germline CDR1 and CDR2: SGHVS and FQNEAQ. CDR3 length: 14 residues. CDR3 sequence: CASSSRRLDRGPIF. The CDR3 DNA follows: TGTGCCAGCAGCTCTCGGAGGTTGGACAGGGGACCCATCTTC.

On this clone: The identical CDR3 is also encoded by other nucleotide sequences in the sample. The chain combines TRBV4-2 with TRBJ2-3, with no clear D. V lost 0 bases, J lost 0 bases, and 4 bases lay in between. The length of the CDR3 is 14 residues. The V gene's germline CDR1 is LGHNA and CDR2 YNFKEQ. As DNA, the CDR3 is TGTGCCAGCAGCCAAGACGGTAGCACAGATACGCAGTATTTT. Translation: CASSQDGSTDTQYF.

This clone was seen only a few times. Other DNA sequences of this sample code for an identical CDR3. V and J are TRBV7-9 and TRBJ2-6; 11 bases are shared with TRBD1. Germline CDR1 is SEHNR and CDR2 is FQNEAQ (reference sequence). J gave up 2 bases and V 1 base, and 1 base lay outside the gene matches. The CDR3 loop spans 17 amino acids. In nucleotides, the CDR3 is TGTGCCAGCAGCTTAGGGACAGGGGGCGCTGGGGCCAACGTCCTGACTTTC. This encodes CASSLGTGGAGANVLTF.

This clone was observed a few times. The genes are TRBV7-9 and TRBJ2-2; TRBD1 agrees at 7 bases. After removal of 5 bases from V and 5 bases from J, the junction contained 8 bases not matched to a gene. Germline V gene data show CDR1 as SEHNR and CDR2 as FQNEAQ (reference sequence). The CDR3 contains 15 residues. This CDR3 reads CASSAPGTVTGELFF. In DNA, the CDR3 is TGTGCCAGCAGCGCTCCCGGGACAGTGACCGGGGAGCTGTTTTTT.

This clone was found a few times. The chain combines TRBV28 with TRBJ1-2, with 9 positions matching TRBD1. Germline-derived CDR1 and CDR2 are MDHEN and SYDVKM. After removal of 5 bases from V and 8 bases from J, the junction contained 15 bases not matched to a gene. CDR3 length: 16 amino acids. CDR3 DNA: TGTGCCAGCAGTACTCATGGGACAGGGCAAGTAAAGGGCTACACCTTC. This translates into CASSTHGTGQVKGYTF.

This clone has just a few counts. The chain combines TRBV18 with TRBJ2-1; D not certain. Germline CDR1 KGHSH, CDR2 LQKENI. V dropped 3 bases and J dropped 0 bases, with 15 bases sitting between them. The CDR3 sequence is 17 residues long. This chain's CDR3 is CASSPNPLGNSYNEQFF. CDR3 bases: TGTGCCAGCTCACCTAATCCCCTGGGGAACTCCTACAATGAGCAGTTCTTC.

With respect to this clone: This sample includes further DNA sequences coding for the same CDR3. The V gene is TRBV6-5, the J gene TRBJ2-1; 13 bases match TRBD2. Germline V gene data show CDR1 as MNHEY and CDR2 as SVGAGI. The CDR3 runs 15 residues. V was pared by 6 bases and J by 5 bases, with 4 bases of the junction left unmatched. This chain's CDR3 is CASRPGTSGNNEQFF. For the CDR3, the DNA is TGTGCCAGCAGACCCGGGACTAGCGGGAACAATGAGCAGTTCTTC.

The rearrangement links TRBV19 to TRBJ2-1; 8 nucleotides align to TRBD2. The junction had 7 bases not matched to a gene; V was cut back by 5 bases and J by 7 bases. The V gene's germline CDR1 is LNHDA and CDR2 SQIVND (reference sequence). The CDR3 loop spans 14 amino acids. CDR3 coding DNA: TGTGCCAGTAGTCTCGCGGGAGGTGTAAATGAGCAGTTCTTC. Its translation: CASSLAGGVNEQFF.

This clone has just a few counts. The chain joins TRBV29-1 to TRBJ2-3; 9 nucleotides match TRBD1. Germline V gene lookup returns CDR1 SQVTM and CDR2 ANQGSEA. The CDR3 runs to 15 residues. After removal of 5 bases from V and 0 bases from J, the junction contained 6 bases not matched to a gene. The CDR3 is CSVRGQGGSTDTQYF. The CDR3 nucleotides read TGCAGCGTTAGGGGACAGGGTGGGAGCACAGATACGCAGTATTTT.

The chain carries TRBV7-2 and TRBJ2-7; D not certain. This CDR3 region has 14 residues. Trimming cost V 5 bases and J 10 bases, with 21 bases left between them. Germline V gene sequence: CDR1 SGHTA, CDR2 FQGNSA. CDR3 in amino acids: CASSDTNNGFLQYF. The CDR3 DNA sequence: TGTGCCAGCAGCGATACTAACAACGGGTTCCTTCAGTACTTC.

This chain joins TRBV9 and TRBJ2-5; D remains unclear. CDR3 size: 15 residues. Germline values: CDR1 SGDLS, CDR2 YYNGEE. Trimming left V 0 bases short and J 2 bases short, with 11 bases between. CDR3: CASSVASGRQETQYF. The CDR3 bases are TGTGCCAGCAGCGTAGCCTCGGGCCGACAAGAGACCCAGTACTTC.

The V gene is TRBV10-3, the J gene TRBJ2-5; D not resolved. This CDR3 comprises 16 residues. Trimming shortened V by 10 bases and J by 3 bases, and 24 bases separated the two germline ends. Germline-derived CDR1 and CDR2 are ENHRY and SYGVKD. Here the CDR3 reads CATGRSVPGPKETQYF. DNA of the CDR3: TGTGCCACGGGCCGAAGCGTACCGGGCCCGAAAGAGACCCAGTACTTC.

The chain couples TRBV12-5 to TRBJ2-2; no clear D gene. Germline values: CDR1 LGHNT, CDR2 FRNRAP. Trimming took off 1 base at V and 4 bases at J, with 4 bases between the two ends. This CDR3 comprises 13 residues. The CDR3 loop is CASGLGGTGELFF. CDR3 DNA sequence: TGTGCTAGTGGTTTGGGAGGCACCGGGGAGCTGTTTTTT.

J is TRBJ2-2 and V is TRBV4-1, with 11 positions matching TRBD2. This CDR3 contains 18 residues. From germline, CDR1 is MGHRA and CDR2 YSYEKL. The V gene end was trimmed by 0 bases and the J gene end by 2 bases; junction bases not matched to a gene: 5. The DNA for the CDR3 is TGCGCCAGCAGCCAAGATATAGCGGGAGGGCCTAACACCGGGGAGCTGTTTTTT. It specifies CASSQDIAGGPNTGELFF.

This clone was seen more than once but under ten times. The DNA for the CDR3 is TGTGCCAGCAGGGGGCTAGCGGGAAGATCCTCAGAGACCCAGTACTTC. It yields the protein CASRGLAGRSSETQYF. J is TRBJ2-5 and V is TRBV2, with 9 positions matching TRBD2. J gave up 4 bases and V 6 bases, and 12 bases lay outside the gene matches. CDR1 is SNHLY and CDR2 is FYNNEI in the germline V gene. CDR3 size: 16 residues. Full variable domain (outside the CDR3, taken from reference TRBV2 and TRBJ2-5): EPEVTQTPSHQVTQMGQEVILRCVPISNHLYFYWYRQILGQKVEFLVSFYNNEISEKSEIFDDQFSVERPDGSNFTLKIRSTKLEDSAMYFCASRGLAGRSSETQYFGPGTRLLVL.

This clone turned up a few times. J is TRBJ1-5 and V is TRBV7-9; 7 bases align to TRBD1. With 2 bases clipped from V and 5 bases from J, the junction kept 3 bases outside the gene matches. Germline-derived CDR1 and CDR2 are SEHNR and FQNEAQ (reference sequence). The CDR3 sequence is 14 residues long. The CDR3 region has the DNA TGTGCCAGCAGCTTACGAGGGGGCGATCAGCCCCAGCATTTT. Translated: CASSLRGGDQPQHF.

This clone was seen more than once but under ten times. This chain connects TRBV7-2 to TRBJ2-7; D call uncertain. CDR1 is SGHTA, CDR2 FQGNSA, per germline. Trimming removed 0 bases from V and 0 bases from J, with 21 bases in between. The CDR3 sequence is 19 residues long. CDR3 region: CASSLASTKGSPSSYEQYF. The CDR3 DNA reads as TGTGCCAGCAGCTTAGCATCTACCAAGGGCTCCCCGAGCTCCTACGAGCAGTACTTC.

This clone appeared a few times. Relative to the germline gene, one junction end is altered; a read error may explain this. This sequence joins TRBV7-7 and TRBJ2-1; D could derive from TRBD1 or TRBD2 (5 bases each). CDR3 length: 10 amino acids. CDR1 and CDR2 (germline): SSHAT, FNYEAQ (reference sequence). The DNA for the CDR3 is TGTGCTAGCAGCGTCGGGGCCCAGTTCTTC. Encoded protein: CASSVGAQFF.

The chain has TRBV28 and TRBJ2-1; D perhaps matches TRBD2 (5 bases). Germline-derived CDR1 and CDR2 are MDHEN and SYDVKM. With 7 bases removed from V and 2 bases from J, the gap between germline ends came to 12 bases. This CDR3 has 14 amino acids. CDR3 region: CASIDGGAYNEQFF. The CDR3 region has the DNA TGTGCCAGCATAGATGGAGGTGCCTACAATGAGCAGTTCTTC.

This clone was seen a handful of times. CDR3 nucleotide sequence: TGTGCCAGCAGTGAAACTAGCTCGCAGCAGTACTTC. This encodes CASSETSSQQYF. The chain joins TRBV2 to TRBJ2-5, with a tentative D call TRBD2 (6 bases). V was pared by 2 bases and J by 11 bases, with 12 bases between. Per germline, CDR1 SNHLY and CDR2 FYNNEI. The length of the CDR3 is 12 residues.

CDR3 residues: CASSLAAPTRGAYEQYF. Here the CDR3 DNA reads TGTGCCAGCAGCTTAGCCGCCCCAACCAGAGGAGCCTACGAGCAGTACTTC. This chain links TRBV11-2 with TRBJ2-7; D not resolved. The CDR3 runs to 17 residues. Looked up from germline, CDR1 is SGHAT and CDR2 is FQNNGV. Between the trimmed V and J ends, which lost 1 base and 2 bases, there was a span of 18 bases.

This clone was seen a handful of times. The rearrangement links TRBV7-6 to TRBJ2-2; 9 bases agree with TRBD2. The CDR3 is made up of 16 amino acids. After removal of 5 bases from V and 0 bases from J, the junction contained 4 bases not matched to a gene. Germline V CDR1 and CDR2: SGHVS, FNYEAQ. DNA for the CDR3: TGTGCCAGCAGCCGACTAGCGGACCCGAACACCGGGGAGCTGTTTTTT. Its translation: CASSRLADPNTGELFF.